This TCR beta chain comes out of a study of blood T cell repertoires in COVID-19. TCRdb keeps only in-frame clones here, not all; method: immunoSEQ multiplex PCR. The table lists 200,000 to 250,000 clones, around four fifths of them singletons. The CDR3 runs 14 residues. The V segment lost 3 bases and the J segment 7 bases; nucleotides outside the gene matches: 3. Germline V gene sequence: CDR1 SGHAT, CDR2 FQNNGV. The genes are TRBV11-2 and TRBJ1-6; TRBD1 matches 7 bases. Sequenced sample: peripheral blood. This receptor was taken from a woman in her sixties or seventies with COVID-19, enrolled during active disease. The chain's CDR3 is CASSFTGVNSPLHF. The CDR3, as DNA: TGTGCCAGCAGCTTTACAGGGGTGAATTCACCCCTCCACTTT.